A single sample is the source of the 2 T cell receptor beta chains below, sequenced in a study of blood T cell repertoires in COVID-19. Profiling relied on immunoSEQ multiplex PCR, and the TCRdb table lists in-frame clones only, not all of them. Of over 50,000 clones listed, 86% were seen once; the top ten hold roughly 14%. The sample comprised peripheral blood. These receptors were obtained from a human donor in a cohort sampled during active COVID-19.

The chain carries TRBV5-1 and TRBJ2-5, with 7 bases identical to TRBD1. The V and J ends lost 3 bases and 1 base, in that order; junction bases with no gene match: 3. Germline loops: CDR1 SGHRS, CDR2 YFSETQ. This CDR3 contains 14 residues. The chain's CDR3 is CASSWNRGQETQYF. As DNA, the CDR3 is TGCGCCAGCAGCTGGAACAGGGGCCAAGAGACCCAGTACTTC.

The gene calls are TRBV12-5 and TRBJ2-1, with TRBD1 identical over 11 bases. The CDR3 is made up of 14 amino acids. The J segment lost 5 bases and the V segment lost 5 bases, leaving 2 bases of the junction unmatched. From germline, CDR1 is LGHNT and CDR2 FRNRAP. In nucleotides, the CDR3 is TGTGCTAGTGGTCGGACAGGGGGCCACAATGAGCAGTTCTTC. Encoded protein: CASGRTGGHNEQFF. Using reference TRBV12-5 and TRBJ2-1 for the parts outside the CDR3, the full variable domain is DARVTQTPRHKVTEMGQEVTMRCQPILGHNTVFWYRQTMMQGLELLAYFRNRAPLDDSGMPKDRFSAEMPDATLATLKIQPSEPRDSAVYFCASGRTGGHNEQFFGPGTRLTVL.